Listed below are T cell receptor beta chains from one sample, sequenced in a study of molecular identifiers for immune sequencing clone quantification. Via MiXCR, TCRdb re-called the PCR reads, giving one row per CDR3 protein. This sample has under 600,000 distinct CDR3 sequences, with around 23% found just once. The sequencing sample was made of naive CD8+ T cells from blood, with Jurkat cell RNA spiked in. The receptors were gathered from a human donor in good health. Some libraries in this study had Jurkat cell RNA spiked in. Both conserved end residues are part of each CDR3. The order of the fields is J gene, D gene, clone size, V gene, CDR3 DNA, CDR3 protein. A D gene is named only where the DNA matches it firmly. Where a row states a size, it is once, few, many or the class of an expanded clone; other rows omit it.

TRBJ1-4,NA,few,TRBV6-4,TGTGCCAACAGTCCGGGCTACTATAATGAAAAACTGTTTTTT,CANSPGYYNEKLFF
TRBJ2-1,TRBD2,NA,TRBV6-2/TRBV6-3,TGTGCCAGCAGTTACCTGGGACTAGCGGGCTCCTACAATGAGCAGTTCTTC,CASSYLGLAGSYNEQFF
TRBJ2-3,TRBD1,few,TRBV6-6,TGTGCCAGCAGCCCGACAGGGCTTGCAGATACGCAGTATTTT,CASSPTGLADTQYF
TRBJ2-5,TRBD1,NA,TRBV7-2,TGTGCCAGCAGCATCGGCCCGGGACAGTTAATATTACAAGAGACCCAGTACTTC,CASSIGPGQLILQETQYF
TRBJ2-1,TRBD1,NA,TRBV30,TGTGCCTGGAGTGCCGGGACAGGAATATACAATGAGCAGTTCTTC,CAWSAGTGIYNEQFF
TRBJ2-3,TRBD1,NA,TRBV25-1,TGTGCCAGCAGAGAAACAGGGGCGTTAGGCACAGATACGCAGTATTTT,CASRETGALGTDTQYF
TRBJ1-6,TRBD1,NA,TRBV4-1,TGCGCCAGCAGCCAGACCGGGACAGGGGTTTCACCCTTCCACTTT,CASSQTGTGVSPFHF
TRBJ1-1,NA,NA,TRBV28,TGTGCCAGCAGTTTGGGGCCCTTTGTTGGGGAGAAGAACACTGAAGCTTTCTTT,CASSLGPFVGEKNTEAFF
TRBJ2-1,TRBD1,few,TRBV4-1,TGCGCCAGCAGCCGGCGGAGCACGGGACAGGGGGCCAATGAGCAGTTCTTC,CASSRRSTGQGANEQFF
TRBJ1-2,NA,NA,TRBV19,TGTGCCAGTAGTATCCTAGAAGTATTAGATCTCTATGGCTACACCTTC,CASSILEVLDLYGYTF
TRBJ1-1,NA,NA,TRBV4-1,TGCGCCAGCAGCCAAGTCCGGGGGAGTAACACTGAAGCTTTCTTT,CASSQVRGSNTEAFF
TRBJ1-4,NA,many,TRBV7-9,TGTGCCAGCAGCTTAGAAACTAATGAAAAACTGTTTTTT,CASSLETNEKLFF
TRBJ1-5,TRBD1,many,TRBV20-1,TGCAGTGCTAGAAATGGGGACAGTCCAAATCAGCCCCAGCATTTT,CSARNGDSPNQPQHF
TRBJ2-1,NA,NA,TRBV5-1,TGCGCCAGCAGCTTGGAGGGGGGGCCCATCAATGAGCAGTTCTTC,CASSLEGGPINEQFF
TRBJ2-7,NA,many,TRBV29-1,TGCAGCGTTGAAGATTCAACGCAGGGGATCTTCACCGAGCAGTACTTC,CSVEDSTQGIFTEQYF
TRBJ2-1,TRBD1,many,TRBV7-9,TGTGCCAGCAGCACTACAGGGGGCTCCTACAATGAGCAGTTCTTC,CASSTTGGSYNEQFF
TRBJ2-1,TRBD1,NA,TRBV4-3,TGCGCCAGCAGCCACCAGACAGGGGCGGGGAATGAGCAGTTCTTC,CASSHQTGAGNEQFF
TRBJ1-1,NA,NA,TRBV7-9,TGTGCCAGCACCAACGGGGGGGCCACTGAAGCTTCCTTT,CASTNGGATEASF
TRBJ2-7,NA,NA,TRBV6-2/TRBV6-3,TGTGCCAGCAGTTTCCGGGGCTTCGTCTACGAGCAGTACTTC,CASSFRGFVYEQYF
TRBJ1-1,TRBD1,few,TRBV6-2/TRBV6-3,TGTGCCAGCAGCCCGGACAGGGTTCCCCGGGTTGACACTGAAGCTTTCTTT,CASSPDRVPRVDTEAFF
TRBJ1-4,NA,NA,TRBV6-5,TGTGCCAGCAGTTACTCGAGTCGGGCAGGGGCGAGGGAAAAACTGTTTTTT,CASSYSSRAGAREKLFF
TRBJ2-2,TRBD2,NA,TRBV6-1,TGTGCCAGCCCCGGGGGGGATCTGAACACCGGGGAGCTGTTTTTT,CASPGGDLNTGELFF
TRBJ2-7,NA,NA,TRBV20-1,TGCAGTGCCCTCCTTCCCGTCGGCGAGCAGTACTTC,CSALLPVGEQYF
TRBJ1-1,NA,few,TRBV5-6,TGTGCCAGCAGCATAGGGTTCACTGAAGCTTTCTTT,CASSIGFTEAFF
TRBJ2-6,NA,few,TRBV28,TGTGCCAGCGGATCAGGGCCCGGGGCCAACGTCCTGACTTTC,CASGSGPGANVLTF
TRBJ2-7,NA,NA,TRBV6-6,TGTGCCAGCAGTTACGCCGCGCAGCCCTCCTCCTACGAGCAGTACTTC,CASSYAAQPSSYEQYF
TRBJ2-2,NA,NA,TRBV19,TGTGCCTGTAGTATAGCCAGGACCAACACCGGGGAGCTGTTTTTT,CACSIARTNTGELFF
TRBJ2-6,NA,NA,TRBV7-9,TGTGCCAGCAGCTTCTACGCGACCGGGACAACAAAAGGCTCTGGGGCCAACGTCCTGACTTTC,CASSFYATGTTKGSGANVLTF
TRBJ2-2,NA,NA,TRBV5-4,TGTGCCAGCAGCTTGGTCCCGAACACCGGGGAGCTGTTTTTT,CASSLVPNTGELFF
TRBJ2-1,NA,NA,TRBV19,TGTGCCAGCCAGGGGACCCACAATGAGCAGTTCTTC,CASQGTHNEQFF
TRBJ1-1,NA,NA,TRBV15,TGTGCCACCAGCAGAGATCGAGGTGCGGTCGCTGAAGCTTTCTTT,CATSRDRGAVAEAFF
TRBJ2-5,NA,few,TRBV10-3,TGTGCCATCAGTGAGTCGAATCCAGGGACCCTTCTTTACCAAGAGACCCAGTACTTC,CAISESNPGTLLYQETQYF
TRBJ2-7,TRBD1,NA,TRBV29-1,TGCAGCGTTGAAGGTGGGACAGGGGGCTACGAGCAGTACTTC,CSVEGGTGGYEQYF
TRBJ2-3,TRBD2,few,TRBV24-1,TGTGCCACCAGTGATAGGACTAGCGGGGTTACAGATACGCAGTATTTT,CATSDRTSGVTDTQYF
TRBJ2-7,NA,once,TRBV9,TGTGCCAGCAGCCCAACGGAACTAGTATTCTACGAGCAGTACTTC,CASSPTELVFYEQYF
TRBJ1-2,NA,many,TRBV6-4,TGTGCCAGCAGTGACTCTAGTGTTCCTAACTATGGCTACACCTTC,CASSDSSVPNYGYTF
TRBJ2-3,TRBD1,NA,TRBV24-1,TGTGCCACCAGTGACCAGGACAGGGGGCAGATAGATACGCAGTATTTT,CATSDQDRGQIDTQYF
TRBJ1-2,TRBD1,few,TRBV9,TGTGCCAGCAGCTTGGGACAGGATTATGGCTACACCTTC,CASSLGQDYGYTF
TRBJ2-7,TRBD2,NA,TRBV6-1,TGTGCCAGCAGAGGGCCCGGGACTACCTACGAGCAGTACTTC,CASRGPGTTYEQYF
TRBJ2-5,NA,NA,TRBV27,TGTGCCAGCAGTTTGGCGGATGCAGGTACCCAGTACTTC,CASSLADAGTQYF
TRBJ1-1,TRBD1,NA,TRBV7-9,TGTGCCAGCAGCACCAGACAGGGGGACACTGAAGCTTTCTTT,CASSTRQGDTEAFF
TRBJ2-3,TRBD2,NA,TRBV11-2,TGTGCCAGCGGGGGACTAGCGGGAATCACAGATACGCAGTATTTT,CASGGLAGITDTQYF
TRBJ1-1,NA,few,TRBV5-1,TGCGCCAGCAGCTTGGACGTGAACGCTGAAGCTTTCTTT,CASSLDVNAEAFF
TRBJ1-5,NA,NA,TRBV19,TGTGCCAGTAGTCCGGACTCCTGGACAGAAGATCAGCCCCAGCATTTT,CASSPDSWTEDQPQHF
TRBJ1-1,NA,NA,TRBV3-1,TGTGCCAGCAGCCCCTGGGACATTCAAAACACTGAAGCTTTCTTT,CASSPWDIQNTEAFF
TRBJ1-5,NA,many,TRBV2,TGTGCCAGCAGGGAGACCAAAAGCAATCAGCCCCAGCATTTT,CASRETKSNQPQHF
TRBJ1-3,NA,NA,TRBV29-1,TGCAGCGCCCGAGTTAACCCTGACTGGCCTTACTCTGGAAACACCATATATTTT,CSARVNPDWPYSGNTIYF
TRBJ2-7,TRBD2,many,TRBV6-6,TGTGCCAGCAGTTACGGGCGGGGGGACTCCTACGAGCAGTACTTC,CASSYGRGDSYEQYF
TRBJ2-5,NA,few,TRBV6-2/TRBV6-3,TGTGCCAGCAGTTCCCCAGGGGCTCAGGAGACCCAGTACTTC,CASSSPGAQETQYF